These T cell receptor beta chains were read from a single sample in a study of CD8 T cells in ankylosing spondylitis. TCRdb ran MiXCR on the 5' RACE reads and lists one entry per CDR3 protein. The table has more than 150,000 distinct CDR3 sequences, 18% seen once. Sequencing used blood, either unsorted or a sorted T cell fraction (not recorded which). The source of these receptors is a male donor aged 5-29 years with ankylosing spondylitis or in good health (not recorded which). Both conserved end residues are part of each CDR3. D genes are given only for firm matches. Only some rows state a clone size, as once, few, many or a class for expanded clones.

-	TRBV5-1	TRBJ2-5	many	TGTGCCAGCAGCCCCCGGGGGGAGACCCAGTACTTC	CASSPRGETQYF
-	TRBV7-8	TRBJ2-5	many	TGTGCCAGCCGATCGGGAGAGGAGACCCAGTACTTC	CASRSGEETQYF
-	TRBV7-6	TRBJ2-5	few	TGTGCCAGCAGCCCGGGGGAGGAAGAGACCCAGTACTTC	CASSPGEEETQYF
TRBD1	TRBV5-1	TRBJ1-1	-	TGCGCCAGCAGCTCGGTAGACAGGGCTAACACTGAAGCTTTCTTT	CASSSVDRANTEAFF
TRBD1	TRBV12-3/TRBV12-4	TRBJ2-3	many	TGTGCCAGCAGTCCCGACAGGGTACGAACAGATACGCAGTATTTT	CASSPDRVRTDTQYF
-	TRBV15	TRBJ2-5	many	TGTGCCACCAGCAGAGACCGGACCCTGCCGTACTTC	CATSRDRTLPYF
TRBD2	TRBV14	TRBJ2-5	many	TGTGCCAGCAGCCGCGGGACTAGCGGGACCGTCGAGACCCAGTACTTC	CASSRGTSGTVETQYF
TRBD2	TRBV3-1	TRBJ2-1	many	TGTGCCAGCAGCCCCCAACTCGAAGGACTAGGGTACAATGAGCAGTTCTTC	CASSPQLEGLGYNEQFF
TRBD2	TRBV28	TRBJ2-1	few	TGTGCCAGCAGTCCGTATCCCGGACTAGCGGGAGGGCCAGGTGAGCAGTTCTTC	CASSPYPGLAGGPGEQFF
TRBD2	TRBV12-3/TRBV12-4	TRBJ2-3	many	TGTGCCAGCAGTCCACGGCCGGGACTAGCGGGCTCAGATACGCAGTATTTT	CASSPRPGLAGSDTQYF
TRBD1	TRBV20-1	TRBJ2-5	many	TGCAGTGCTAGAGGGGACAGATATAAAACTAAGACCCAGTACTTC	CSARGDRYKTKTQYF
-	TRBV27	TRBJ2-2	many	TGTGCCAGCAGCGTACAAAGGACCGGGGAGCTGTTTTTT	CASSVQRTGELFF
TRBD2	TRBV4-2	TRBJ2-5	many	TGTGCCAGCAGCCTACGGACCCTAGCGGGACAAGAGACCCAGTACTTC	CASSLRTLAGQETQYF
TRBD2	TRBV2	TRBJ2-5	many	TGTGCCAGGGGGGGGACTACACAAGAGACCCAGTACTTC	CARGGTTQETQYF
TRBD2	TRBV29-1	TRBJ2-3	once	TGCAGCGTACGAACTAGCGGGTCTAGCACAGATACGCAGTATTTT	CSVRTSGSSTDTQYF
-	TRBV5-1	TRBJ2-1	many	TGCGCCAGCAGCTTGGGTCCCAATGAGCAGTTCTTC	CASSLGPNEQFF
-	TRBV9	TRBJ2-3	many	TGTGCCAGCAGCCCCCAGGACAGACGCACAGATACGCAGTATTTT	CASSPQDRRTDTQYF
-	TRBV5-1	TRBJ2-2	many	TGCGCCAGCAGCTTAGGGTTCACCGGGGAGCTGTTTTTT	CASSLGFTGELFF
TRBD2	TRBV12-3/TRBV12-4	TRBJ2-1	once	TGTGCCAGCAGTGTCCTAGCGGGAGGGCCCCATGAGCAGTTCTTC	CASSVLAGGPHEQFF
TRBD2	TRBV11-2	TRBJ2-5	-	TGTGCCAGCAGCTTGGGCCTAGCGGGAGAAGGAGAGACCCAGTACTTC	CASSLGLAGEGETQYF
-	TRBV7-6	TRBJ2-1	-	TGTGCCAGCAGCTTAGAGCCAGGCGTCAATGAGCAGTTCTTC	CASSLEPGVNEQFF
TRBD1	TRBV12-3/TRBV12-4	TRBJ2-6	many	TGTGCCAGCAGCGATCGGGACAGGGTCTCTGGGGCCAACGTCCTGACTTTC	CASSDRDRVSGANVLTF
TRBD1	TRBV2	TRBJ2-7	many	TGTGCCAGCAGCCGGGACAGGGGGGCCTACGAGCAGTACTTC	CASSRDRGAYEQYF
-	TRBV7-3	TRBJ2-1	many	TGTGCCAGCAGCTTAACCGCGGAGTTTTTCAATGAGCAGTTCTTC	CASSLTAEFFNEQFF
-	TRBV7-9	TRBJ2-1	many	TGTGCCAGCAGCGGGTACGATGAGCAGTTCTTC	CASSGYDEQFF
TRBD1	TRBV4-2	TRBJ1-6	many	TGTGCCAGCAGCCAAGATCCCGGGACAGGGGGCGATTCACCCCTCCACTTT	CASSQDPGTGGDSPLHF
TRBD2	TRBV6-5	TRBJ2-5	many	TGTGCCAGTCGTAGGAATGCGGGAGGGCCTTTGATGGAGACCCAGTACTTC	CASRRNAGGPLMETQYF
TRBD1	TRBV12-3/TRBV12-4	TRBJ1-1	few	TGTGCCAGCAGTTTACGGTCGAGGGGGCGGCCTGAAGCTTTCTTT	CASSLRSRGRPEAFF
-	TRBV15	TRBJ2-1	many	TGTGCCACCAGCCCCATGGGGGACTCCTACAATGAGCAGTTCTTC	CATSPMGDSYNEQFF
TRBD2	TRBV6-4	TRBJ2-1	many	TGTGCCAGCAGTGACTCGGGGACTAGCTACAATGAGCAGTTCTTC	CASSDSGTSYNEQFF
-	TRBV28	TRBJ2-5	many	TGTGCCAGCAAGTCGTTAGATAAAGAGACCCAGTACTTC	CASKSLDKETQYF
-	TRBV2	TRBJ2-5	many	TGTGCCAGCAGTGCCGTAGGGGAGACCCAGTACTTC	CASSAVGETQYF
TRBD1	TRBV30	TRBJ2-1	many	TGTGCCTGGAGACTACCAACAGGGGGCTATGAGCAGTTCTTC	CAWRLPTGGYEQFF
TRBD2	TRBV20-1	TRBJ2-1	few	TGCAGTGCCAGACGACCGGGACTAGCGGACAATGAGCAGTTCTTC	CSARRPGLADNEQFF
-	TRBV5-6	TRBJ2-2	many	TGTGCCAGCAGCCGACCCACCGGGGAGCTGTTTTTT	CASSRPTGELFF